Sequencing of this TCR beta chain was carried out in a study of blood T cells in healthy people across ages. Combining a sample-barcoded 5' primer with a J-beta primer mix, a second PCR ran for roughly 7 to 12 cycles. TCRdb reprocessed the 5' RACE reads with MiXCR, giving one entry per CDR3 protein. The sample records around 500,000 distinct CDR3 sequences, about a quarter being singletons. The germline V gene has CDR1 MNHEY and CDR2 SVGAGI. The CDR3 loop spans 16 amino acids. V shed 0 bases and J 6 bases; nucleotides not matched to a gene: 7. These sequences were also reported in another study, on T cells of mothers and their children.

This TCR derives from a boy between 2 and 10 years old in good health. The sequenced material came from blood. V and J are TRBV6-5 and TRBJ2-1, with 8 bases lining up with TRBD1. This CDR3 reads CASSYSWQGAGNEQFF. CDR3 sequence (DNA): TGTGCCAGCAGTTACTCGTGGCAGGGGGCTGGCAATGAGCAGTTCTTC.